The 11 T cell receptor beta chains given below trace back to one sample, sequenced in a study of T-cell reconstitution after alpha-beta-depleted transplantation in children. Preparation of the TCRbeta library was carried out with unique molecular identifiers. TCRdb reanalysed the PCR reads using MiXCR and keeps one entry per CDR3 protein. The table lists 700,000 to 950,000 distinct CDR3 sequences, about 15% of them singletons. The specimen comprised PBMCs, mostly from graft donor cells, sampled 360 days after TCRalphabeta/CD19-depleted stem cell transplant. Every receptor here comes from a male patient aged 10 to 17 who had a stem cell transplant for acute lymphoblastic leukemia, so the T cells may come from the graft donor.

The chain links TRBV6-5 to TRBJ2-7, with 11 bases lining up with TRBD2. This CDR3 contains 15 residues. Looked up from germline, CDR1 is MNHEY and CDR2 is SVGAGI. V gave up 2 bases and J gave up 6 bases; unmatched junction bases: 6. CDR3 residues: CASSYLHSGRAEQYF. The DNA of the CDR3 is TGTGCCAGCAGTTACCTTCATAGCGGGAGGGCCGAGCAGTACTTC.

This chain joins TRBV4-1 and TRBJ2-1; TRBD2 might be the D (6 bases). V lost 4 bases and J lost 9, with 22 bases in between. The CDR3 consists of 16 residues. Germline CDR1 and CDR2: MGHRA and YSYEKL. CDR3 region: CASSPGTFRGLGEQFF. The CDR3 DNA sequence: TGCGCCAGCAGCCCCGGGACTTTTCGTGGTCTAGGTGAGCAGTTCTTC.

This clonotype has at least ten counts. This chain joins TRBV12-3 or TRBV12-4 and TRBJ2-7; possibly TRBD1 for D (6 bases). The V end was cut by 3 bases, the J end by 0 bases, with 12 bases between. There are 15 residues in the CDR3. CDR3 sequence: CASSLTGAISYEQYF. The CDR3 region has the DNA TGTGCCAGCAGTTTGACAGGCGCAATCTCCTACGAGCAGTACTTC.

This clonotype was seen a handful of times. The CDR3 loop reads CASSPTGGLNNQPQHF. The CDR3 DNA sequence: TGCGCCAGCAGCCCGACAGGGGGTCTAAACAATCAGCCCCAGCATTTT. The rearrangement uses TRBV5-1 and TRBJ1-5; TRBD1 aligns across 9 bases. The length of the CDR3 is 16 residues. The trim removed 4 bases at V and 3 bases at J, leaving 8 bases unmatched. Germline lookup yields CDR1 SGHRS and CDR2 YFSETQ.

V gene TRBV27 combines with J gene TRBJ1-4; D may be TRBD1 (5 bases). The CDR3 is 15 residues long. V lost 5 bases and J lost 8, with 18 bases in between. Germline assignment: CDR1 MNHEY and CDR2 SMNVEV (reference sequence). The CDR3 loop reads CASSQGRGAGEKLFF. The CDR3 DNA reads TGTGCCAGCAGTCAAGGGAGGGGAGCAGGGGAAAAACTGTTTTTT. The full variable domain, rest sourced from reference TRBV27 and TRBJ1-4, is EAQVTQNPRYLITVTGKKLTVTCSQNMNHEYMSWYRQDPGLGLRQIYYSMNVEVTDKGDVPEGYKVSRKEKRNFPLILESPSPNQTSLYFCASSQGRGAGEKLFFGSGTQLSVL.

The CDR3 DNA follows: TGCGCCAGCCACCAGGGGTTATCCTACAATGAGCAGTTCTTC. It specifies CASHQGLSYNEQFF. The chain recombines TRBV5-1 with TRBJ2-1, with D possibly being TRBD1 (6 bases). Trimming took 7 bases from V and 1 from J, leaving 12 bases between them. Germline V CDR1 and CDR2: SGHRS, YFSETQ. The CDR3 spans 14 residues.

This clonotype has only a few counts. The rearrangement uses TRBV5-1 and TRBJ1-6, with TRBD1 matching 10 bases. J was trimmed by 14 bases and V by 3 bases; bases with no gene match: 11. Germline V gene sequence: CDR1 SGHRS, CDR2 YFSETQ. The CDR3 has 15 residues. CDR3 amino acids: CASSYYTGQGSALHF. The CDR3 coding sequence is TGCGCCAGCAGCTACTACACGGGACAGGGGAGTGCCCTCCACTTT.

This clonotype was detected only a few times. The genes are TRBV7-2 and TRBJ2-7; D is possibly TRBD1 (5 bases). Germline loops: CDR1 SGHTA, CDR2 FQGNSA. The CDR3 length is 15 residues. The V end lost 5 bases, the J end lost 6 bases, and 20 bases lay between the germline ends. The CDR3, as DNA: TGTGCCAGCAGCCCCACCCTCGGAGTAAGGGGCGAGCAGTACTTC. Translating gives CASSPTLGVRGEQYF.

The genes are TRBV5-1 and TRBJ2-1; D is possibly TRBD1 or TRBD2 (5 bases each). Germline V gives CDR1 SGHRS, CDR2 YFSETQ. The CDR3 is made up of 13 amino acids. Trimming stripped 3 bases from V and 10 bases from J, with 14 bases between. In DNA form, the CDR3 reads TGCGCCAGCAGCTCGGGACCCCCTCTGGAGCAGTTCTTC. It encodes CASSSGPPLEQFF.

The rearrangement joins TRBV4-1 to TRBJ2-4; 14 bases are a match to TRBD2. The J segment lost 1 base and the V segment lost 1 base, leaving 3 bases of the junction unmatched. Germline values: CDR1 MGHRA, CDR2 YSYEKL. This CDR3 comprises 18 residues. This CDR3 reads CASSQGLAGGGAKNIQYF. The DNA for the CDR3 is TGCGCCAGCAGCCAAGGACTAGCGGGAGGGGGGGCCAAAAACATTCAGTACTTC.

The J gene is TRBJ2-7, the V gene TRBV5-1; D might be TRBD1 (6 bases). The CDR3 extends over 16 amino acids. V gave up 1 base and J gave up 6 bases, with 20 bases separating them. The germline V gene has CDR1 SGHRS and CDR2 YFSETQ. The DNA of the CDR3 is TGCGCCAGCAGCTTGTCAGTAGGGGGTTTCTCTGGCGAGCAGTACTTC. Amino acids: CASSLSVGGFSGEQYF.